The sequence of this T cell receptor beta chain was determined in a study of patients and donors after allogeneic stem cell transplantation. TCRdb called the RT-PCR reads again in MiXCR, with one record for every CDR3 protein. The table lists under 30,000 distinct CDR3 sequences, approximately 8.8% of them singletons. Trimming cost V 6 bases and J 4 bases, with 24 bases left between them. CDR1 MNHNS and CDR2 SASEGT come from the germline V gene. CDR3 length: 17 residues. This clonotype was recorded at least ten times. The TCR was taken from a human donor who was either an allogeneic HSCT recipient or a stem cell or donor lymphocyte infusion donor (not recorded which). It is not recorded whose cells these are; they may come from a transplant donor. The chain is built from TRBV6-1 and TRBJ2-5, with D tentatively TRBD1 or TRBD2 (5 bases each). The material sequenced was blood, either unsorted or a sorted T cell fraction (not recorded which). The CDR3, as DNA: TGTGCCAGCAGACCCATTTGGGAGTTAACTAGGGGAGAGACCCAGTACTTC. It translates to CASRPIWELTRGETQYF.